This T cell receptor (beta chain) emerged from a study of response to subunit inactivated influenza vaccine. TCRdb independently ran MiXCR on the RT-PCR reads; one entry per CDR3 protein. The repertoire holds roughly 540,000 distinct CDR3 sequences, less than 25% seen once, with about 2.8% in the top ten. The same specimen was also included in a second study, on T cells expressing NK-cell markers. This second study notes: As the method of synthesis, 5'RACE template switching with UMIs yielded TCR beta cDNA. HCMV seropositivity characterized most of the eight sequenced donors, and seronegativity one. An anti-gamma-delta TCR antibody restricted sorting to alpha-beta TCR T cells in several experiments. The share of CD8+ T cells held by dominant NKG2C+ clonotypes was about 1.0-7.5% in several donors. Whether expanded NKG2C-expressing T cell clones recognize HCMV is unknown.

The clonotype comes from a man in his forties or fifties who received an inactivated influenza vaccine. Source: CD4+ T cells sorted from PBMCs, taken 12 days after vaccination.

CDR3 protein: CSVAKDEKLFF. CDR3 bases: TGCAGCGTTGCTAAGGATGAAAAACTGTTTTTT. The chain carries TRBV29-1 and TRBJ1-4, with D unclear. The germline V gene has CDR1 SQVTM and CDR2 ANQGSEA. CDR3 length: 11 residues. Deletions cut 4 bases from V and 6 bases from J, with 6 bases between.